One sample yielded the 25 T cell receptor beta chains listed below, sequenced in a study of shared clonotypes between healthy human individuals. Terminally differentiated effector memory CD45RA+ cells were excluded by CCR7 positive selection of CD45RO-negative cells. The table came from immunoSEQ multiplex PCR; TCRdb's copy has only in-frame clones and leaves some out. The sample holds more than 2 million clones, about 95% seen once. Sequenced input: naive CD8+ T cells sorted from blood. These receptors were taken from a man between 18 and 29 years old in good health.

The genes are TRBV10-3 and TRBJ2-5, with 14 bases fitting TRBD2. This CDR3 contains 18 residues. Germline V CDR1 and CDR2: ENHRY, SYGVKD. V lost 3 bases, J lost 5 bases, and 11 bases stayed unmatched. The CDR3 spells CAISDPVGTSGRRETQYF. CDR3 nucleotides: TGTGCCATCAGTGACCCCGTGGGGACTAGCGGGAGAAGGGAGACCCAGTACTTC.

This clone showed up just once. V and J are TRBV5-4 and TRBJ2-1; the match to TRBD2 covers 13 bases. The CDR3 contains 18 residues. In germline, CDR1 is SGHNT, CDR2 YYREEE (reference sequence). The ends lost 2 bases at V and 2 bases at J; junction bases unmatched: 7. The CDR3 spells CASSLLAGGPGPYNEQFF. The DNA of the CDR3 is TGTGCCAGCAGCTTACTAGCGGGAGGGCCAGGCCCCTACAATGAGCAGTTCTTC.

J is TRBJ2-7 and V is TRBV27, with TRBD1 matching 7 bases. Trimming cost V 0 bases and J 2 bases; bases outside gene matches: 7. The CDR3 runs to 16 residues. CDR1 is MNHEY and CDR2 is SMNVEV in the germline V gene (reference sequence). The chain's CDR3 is CASSLSRGTVAYEQYF. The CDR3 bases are TGTGCCAGCAGTTTATCGAGAGGGACAGTCGCCTACGAGCAGTACTTC.

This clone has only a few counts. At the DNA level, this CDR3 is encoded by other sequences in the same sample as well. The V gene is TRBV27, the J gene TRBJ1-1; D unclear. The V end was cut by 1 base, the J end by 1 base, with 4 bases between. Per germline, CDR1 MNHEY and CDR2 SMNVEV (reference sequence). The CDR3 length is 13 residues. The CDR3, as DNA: TGTGCCAGCAGTTTATATGGGAACACTGAAGCTTTCTTT. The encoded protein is CASSLYGNTEAFF.

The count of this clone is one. The CDR3 DNA follows: TGTGCCAGCAGCCTCCGGGACAGGGACCACGAGCAGTACTTC. It yields the protein CASSLRDRDHEQYF. The chain links TRBV13 to TRBJ2-7; TRBD1 aligns across 9 bases. The CDR3 has 14 amino acids. Losses at the gene ends were 5 bases for V and 5 bases for J; bases not matched to a gene: 7. Germline CDR1 is PRHDT and CDR2 is FYEKMQ (reference sequence). The whole variable domain, remainder taken from reference TRBV13 and TRBJ2-7, is AAGVIQSPRHLIKEKRETATLKCYPIPRHDTVYWYQQGPGQDPQFLISFYEKMQSDKGSIPDRFSAQQFSDYHSELNMSSLELGDSALYFCASSLRDRDHEQYFGPGTRLTVT.

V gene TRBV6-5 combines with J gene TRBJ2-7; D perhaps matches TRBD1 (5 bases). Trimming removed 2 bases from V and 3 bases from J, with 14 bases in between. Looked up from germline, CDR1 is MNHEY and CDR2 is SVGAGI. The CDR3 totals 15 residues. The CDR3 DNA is TGTGCCAGCAGTTACACGCCGACAGCCCTCTACGAGCAGTACTTC. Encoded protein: CASSYTPTALYEQYF.

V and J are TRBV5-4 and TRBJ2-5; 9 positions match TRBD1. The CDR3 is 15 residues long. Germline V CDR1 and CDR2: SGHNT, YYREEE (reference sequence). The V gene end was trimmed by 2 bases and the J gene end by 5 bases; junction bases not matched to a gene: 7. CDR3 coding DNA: TGTGCCAGCAGCTTTGGGACAGGGTCGGAGGAGACCCAGTACTTC. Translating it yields CASSFGTGSEETQYF.

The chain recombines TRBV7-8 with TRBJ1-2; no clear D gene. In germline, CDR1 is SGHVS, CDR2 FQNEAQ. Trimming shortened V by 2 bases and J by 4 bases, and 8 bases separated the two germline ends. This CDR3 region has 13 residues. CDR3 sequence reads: CASSLQASYGYTF. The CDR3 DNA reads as TGTGCCAGCAGCTTACAGGCGAGCTATGGCTACACCTTC.

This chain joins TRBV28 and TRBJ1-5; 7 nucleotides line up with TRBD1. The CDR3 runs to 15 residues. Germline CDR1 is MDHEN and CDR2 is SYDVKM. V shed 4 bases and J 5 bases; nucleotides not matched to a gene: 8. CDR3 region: CASSSHLQGHQPQHF. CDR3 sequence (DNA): TGTGCCAGCAGTTCGCACCTACAGGGGCATCAGCCCCAGCATTTT.

The CDR3 loop reads CASSSTGDPNTEAFF. Written as DNA, the CDR3 is TGTGCCAGCTCATCAACAGGGGACCCGAACACTGAAGCTTTCTTT. The rearrangement links TRBV18 to TRBJ1-1; 7 bases line up with TRBD1. V was pared by 5 bases and J by 1 base, with 7 bases of the junction left unmatched. This CDR3 comprises 15 residues. Germline CDR1 KGHSH, CDR2 LQKENI.

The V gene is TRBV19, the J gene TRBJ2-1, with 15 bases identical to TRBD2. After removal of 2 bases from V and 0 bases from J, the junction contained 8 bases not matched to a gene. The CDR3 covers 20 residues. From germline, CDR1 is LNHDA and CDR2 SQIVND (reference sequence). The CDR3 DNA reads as TGTGCCAGTAGTATAAGCTGGACTAGCGGGAGGGCGATCTCCTACAATGAGCAGTTCTTC. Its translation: CASSISWTSGRAISYNEQFF.

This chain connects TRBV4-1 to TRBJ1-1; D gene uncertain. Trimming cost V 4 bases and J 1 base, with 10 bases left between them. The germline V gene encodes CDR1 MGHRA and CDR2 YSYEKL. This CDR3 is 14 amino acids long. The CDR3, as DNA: TGCGCCAGCAGCCGACCGGATACGAACACTGAAGCTTTCTTT. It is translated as CASSRPDTNTEAFF.

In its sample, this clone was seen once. The CDR3 reads CSVERGAGDTQYF. The DNA for the CDR3 is TGCAGCGTTGAAAGGGGGGCTGGAGATACGCAGTATTTT. This chain connects TRBV29-1 to TRBJ2-3, with D perhaps being TRBD1 or TRBD2 (6 bases each). The CDR3 consists of 13 residues. The ends were cut back, 2 bases at V and 5 bases at J, with 11 bases in the middle. CDR1 and CDR2 (germline): SQVTM, ANQGSEA.

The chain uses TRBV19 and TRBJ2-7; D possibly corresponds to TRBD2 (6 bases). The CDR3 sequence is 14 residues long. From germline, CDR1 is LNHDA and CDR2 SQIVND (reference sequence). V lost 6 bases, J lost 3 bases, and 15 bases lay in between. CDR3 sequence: CASSGSREDYEQYF. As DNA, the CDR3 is TGTGCCAGTAGCGGGAGTCGGGAAGACTACGAGCAGTACTTC. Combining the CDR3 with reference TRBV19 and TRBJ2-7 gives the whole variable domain DGGITQSPKYLFRKEGQNVTLSCEQNLNHDAMYWYRQDPGQGLRLIYYSQIVNDFQKGDIAEGYSVSREKKESFPLTVTSAQKNPTAFYLCASSGSREDYEQYFGPGTRLTVT.

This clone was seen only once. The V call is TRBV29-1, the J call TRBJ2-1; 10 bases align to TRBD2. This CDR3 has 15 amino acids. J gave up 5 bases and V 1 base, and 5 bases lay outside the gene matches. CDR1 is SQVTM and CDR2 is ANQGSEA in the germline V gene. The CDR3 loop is CSVEGLLAGHNEQFF. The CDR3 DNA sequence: TGCAGCGTTGAAGGACTACTAGCGGGACACAATGAGCAGTTCTTC.

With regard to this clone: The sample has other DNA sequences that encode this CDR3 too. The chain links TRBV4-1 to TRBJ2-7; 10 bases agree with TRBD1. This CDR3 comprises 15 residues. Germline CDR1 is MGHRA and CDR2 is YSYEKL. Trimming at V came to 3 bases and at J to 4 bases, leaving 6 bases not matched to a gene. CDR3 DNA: TGCGCCAGCAGCCAGGACCCGGGACAGGGGTACGAGCAGTACTTC. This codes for CASSQDPGQGYEQYF.

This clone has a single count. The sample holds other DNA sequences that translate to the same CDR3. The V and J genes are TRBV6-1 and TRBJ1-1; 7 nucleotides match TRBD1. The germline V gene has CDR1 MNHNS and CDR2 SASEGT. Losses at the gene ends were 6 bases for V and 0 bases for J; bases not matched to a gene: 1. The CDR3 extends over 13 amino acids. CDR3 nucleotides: TGTGCCAGCAGGGGACAGCTGAACACTGAAGCTTTCTTT. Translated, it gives CASRGQLNTEAFF.

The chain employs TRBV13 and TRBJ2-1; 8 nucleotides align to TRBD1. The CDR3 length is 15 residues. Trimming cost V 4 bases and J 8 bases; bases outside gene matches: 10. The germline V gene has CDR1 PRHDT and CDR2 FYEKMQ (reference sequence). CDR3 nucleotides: TGTGCCAGCAGCTCCGGGACAGGCGGGTCCCATGAGCAGTTCTTC. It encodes CASSSGTGGSHEQFF.

The CDR3 DNA is TGTGCCAGTAGTCCGGCTGGGAGTGATTGGGAGACCCAGTACTTC. Protein sequence: CASSPAGSDWETQYF. This chain uses TRBV19 with TRBJ2-5; weak D call: TRBD2 (5 bases). Per germline, CDR1 LNHDA and CDR2 SQIVND (reference sequence). V was clipped by 5 bases and J by 5 bases, with 18 bases between them. The CDR3 totals 15 residues.

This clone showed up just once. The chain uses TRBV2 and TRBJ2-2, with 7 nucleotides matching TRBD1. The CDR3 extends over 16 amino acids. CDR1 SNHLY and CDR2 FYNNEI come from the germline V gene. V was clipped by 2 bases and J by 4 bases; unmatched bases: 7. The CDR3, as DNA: TGTGCCAGCAGTGAAAGGGCAGGGGGTGGCACCGGGGAGCTGTTTTTT. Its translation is CASSERAGGGTGELFF.

CDR3 amino acids: CSVEPDLRRLLNYGYTF. For the CDR3, the DNA is TGCAGCGTTGAACCAGATTTAAGGAGGCTTCTTAACTATGGCTACACCTTC. The V and J genes are TRBV29-1 and TRBJ1-2; D remains ambiguous. The ends were cut back, 2 bases at V and 1 base at J, with 20 bases in the middle. CDR3 length equals 17 residues. The germline gives CDR1 SQVTM, CDR2 ANQGSEA.

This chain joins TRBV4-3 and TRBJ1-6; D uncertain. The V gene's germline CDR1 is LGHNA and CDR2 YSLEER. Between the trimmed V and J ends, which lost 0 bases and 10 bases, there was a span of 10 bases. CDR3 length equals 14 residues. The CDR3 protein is CASSQDPGISPLHF. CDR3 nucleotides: TGCGCCAGCAGCCAAGATCCCGGGATCTCACCCCTCCACTTT.

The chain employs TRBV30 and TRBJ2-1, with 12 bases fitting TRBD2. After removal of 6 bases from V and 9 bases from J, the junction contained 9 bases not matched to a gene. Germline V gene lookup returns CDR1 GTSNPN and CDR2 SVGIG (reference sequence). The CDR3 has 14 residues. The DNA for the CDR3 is TGTGCCTGCGATCGGGCTAGCGGGAGGGGTGAGCAGTTCTTC. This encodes CACDRASGRGEQFF.

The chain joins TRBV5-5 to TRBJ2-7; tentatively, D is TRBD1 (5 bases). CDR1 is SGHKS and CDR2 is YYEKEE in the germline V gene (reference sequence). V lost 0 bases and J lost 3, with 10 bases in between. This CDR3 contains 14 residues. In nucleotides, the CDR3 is TGTGCCAGCAGCTTGGCAGGGAAGGACTACGAGCAGTACTTC. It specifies CASSLAGKDYEQYF.

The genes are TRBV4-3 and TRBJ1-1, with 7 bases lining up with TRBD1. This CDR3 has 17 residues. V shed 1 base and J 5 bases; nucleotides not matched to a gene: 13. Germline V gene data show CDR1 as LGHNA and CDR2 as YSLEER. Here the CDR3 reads CASSQAPADREKTEAFF. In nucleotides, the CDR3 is TGCGCCAGCAGCCAAGCCCCGGCCGACAGGGAGAAGACTGAAGCTTTCTTT.